One T cell receptor beta chain is described in this entry. These data belong to a study of technical replicates of blood from a few donors. Sequenced by immunoSEQ multiplex PCR; TCRdb stores in-frame clones only, minus some. The data contain around 95,000 clones, around 96% of them singletons. The specimen sequenced was T cells isolated from PBMCs. This receptor was identified in a human donor in good health.

CDR3 sequence: CASSLDHKPQWEQFF. Here the CDR3 DNA reads TGCGCCAGCAGCTTGGATCATAAACCACAGTGGGAGCAGTTCTTC. This chain links TRBV5-1 with TRBJ2-1; no firm D call. Trimming took off 0 bases at V and 10 bases at J, with 17 bases between the two ends. The CDR3 contains 15 residues. Germline V gene lookup returns CDR1 SGHRS and CDR2 YFSETQ.